These 23 T cell receptor beta chains were sequenced from one sample in a study of cytomegalovirus exposure and HLA in healthy donors. PCR employed 60 Vbeta and 13 Jbeta primers. Clones were read by immunoSEQ multiplex PCR, and TCRdb kept only the in-frame ones, dropping some. The sample shows about 200,000 clones, roughly 80% of them seen only once. The sequenced sample consisted of PBMCs. These receptors all come from a man aged 30 to 39 in good health and CMV-seronegative.

The chain couples TRBV5-4 to TRBJ1-2, with 9 bases lining up with TRBD1. Per germline, CDR1 SGHNT and CDR2 YYREEE (reference sequence). Unmatched junction bases numbered 6, after V lost 4 bases and J lost 2 bases. The CDR3 has 15 residues. The CDR3, as DNA: TGTGCCAGCAGCCATGGGGACAGGGAAAACTATGGCTACACCTTC. Its translation: CASSHGDRENYGYTF.

This sequence joins TRBV2 and TRBJ1-4; D may be TRBD1 (6 bases). V shed 0 bases and J shed 10 bases, with 21 bases lying between them. The V gene's germline CDR1 is SNHLY and CDR2 FYNNEI. The CDR3 loop spans 17 amino acids. CDR3 protein: CASSEADSPGLVGKLFF. The CDR3 DNA sequence: TGTGCCAGCAGTGAAGCGGACAGTCCTGGCTTGGTGGGAAAACTGTTTTTT.

The gene calls are TRBV5-1 and TRBJ1-1, with TRBD1 matching 8 bases. With 4 bases clipped from V and 5 bases from J, the junction kept 4 bases outside the gene matches. Germline V lookup: CDR1 SGHRS, CDR2 YFSETQ. This CDR3 has 13 residues. CDR3 in DNA: TGCGCCAGCAGCCACACAGGGGGGACTGAAGCTTTCTTT. It codes for CASSHTGGTEAFF.

The genes are TRBV5-1 and TRBJ1-4; no firm D call. V lost 4 bases and J 8 bases, leaving 18 bases between the germline ends. CDR1 and CDR2 (germline): SGHRS, YFSETQ. The CDR3 has 15 amino acids. This chain's CDR3 is CASSPDSSRGEKLFF. The CDR3 DNA follows: TGCGCCAGCAGCCCCGACTCTTCCCGAGGGGAAAAACTGTTTTTT.

The count of this clone is one. The chain employs TRBV4-1 and TRBJ2-4; weak D call: TRBD1 (6 bases). Germline V gene sequence: CDR1 MGHRA, CDR2 YSYEKL. This CDR3 contains 13 residues. V gave up 4 bases and J gave up 15 bases, with 19 bases separating them. CDR3 bases: TGCGCCAGCAGCCTTCCGGGACAAGGGACACCGTACTTC. Translating gives CASSLPGQGTPYF.

Details on this clone: Relative to the germline gene, one junction end is altered; a read error may explain this. Other DNA sequences within the sample encode an identical CDR3. V is TRBV7-7 and J is TRBJ2-5; 14 bases are shared with TRBD2. The CDR3 covers 16 residues. Germline V gene sequence: CDR1 SSHAT, CDR2 FNYEAQ (reference sequence). CDR3 protein: CASSFRLAGGLETQYF. CDR3 DNA sequence: TGTGCTAGCAGCTTCCGACTAGCGGGGGGGCTGGAGACCCAGTACTTC.

The chain uses TRBV6-5 and TRBJ1-5; perhaps TRBD1 as D (5 bases). This CDR3 is built from 15 residues. V shed 5 bases and J shed 5 bases, with 16 bases lying between them. Germline V lookup: CDR1 MNHEY, CDR2 SVGAGI. CDR3 sequence: CASSPRVGHHQPQHF. The CDR3 DNA reads as TGTGCCAGCAGTCCCAGGGTCGGTCATCATCAGCCCCAGCATTTT.

This clone appeared a few times. The chain has TRBV5-1 and TRBJ1-5, with a tentative D call TRBD1 (5 bases). CDR1 SGHRS and CDR2 YFSETQ come from the germline V gene. The CDR3 runs 15 residues. Between the trimmed V and J ends, which lost 4 bases and 1 base, there was a span of 12 bases. The CDR3 DNA is TGCGCCAGCAGCGCGGACATAGGGAGCAATCAGCCCCAGCATTTT. Amino acid sequence: CASSADIGSNQPQHF.

V usage is TRBV11-2 and J usage is TRBJ1-1, with a weak D call TRBD1 (5 bases). CDR3 length: 13 residues. Trimming stripped 3 bases from V and 4 bases from J, with 9 bases between. The V gene's germline CDR1 is SGHAT and CDR2 FQNNGV. This CDR3 reads CASSFSRGTEAFF. DNA of the CDR3: TGTGCCAGCAGCTTTTCTAGGGGCACTGAAGCTTTCTTT.

CDR3 coding DNA: TGTGCCAGCAGTGAAGCCAACAGTTACTACGAGCAGTACTTC. The encoded protein is CASSEANSYYEQYF. The genes are TRBV2 and TRBJ2-7; no clear D. The V and J ends lost 0 bases and 3 bases respectively, with 9 bases between them. The CDR3 runs to 14 residues. Germline V CDR1 and CDR2: SNHLY, FYNNEI.

The chain combines TRBV27 with TRBJ2-7, with 7 positions matching TRBD2. This CDR3 comprises 13 residues. From germline, CDR1 is MNHEY and CDR2 SMNVEV (reference sequence). The J segment lost 5 bases and the V segment lost 6 bases, leaving 7 bases of the junction unmatched. This CDR3 is CASSYTSVHEQYF. In DNA form, the CDR3 reads TGTGCCAGCAGCTACACTAGCGTCCACGAGCAGTACTTC.

The rearrangement links TRBV4-1 to TRBJ1-1, with 7 bases lining up with TRBD1. With V trimmed by 0 bases and J by 1 base, 2 bases remained unmatched. Germline V CDR1 and CDR2: MGHRA, YSYEKL. CDR3 size: 15 residues. CDR3 protein: CASSQERQGNTEAFF. The CDR3, as DNA: TGCGCCAGCAGCCAAGAACGACAGGGGAACACTGAAGCTTTCTTT.

The V gene is TRBV5-1, the J gene TRBJ1-5; 8 bases are shared with TRBD1. V trimming: 5 bases; J trimming: 2 bases; junction bases outside the gene matches: 3. The CDR3 covers 14 residues. Germline V CDR1 and CDR2: SGHRS, YFSETQ. The CDR3 is CASSYRGGNQPQHF. CDR3 DNA: TGCGCCAGCAGTTACAGGGGGGGCAATCAGCCCCAGCATTTT.

The chain joins TRBV5-6 to TRBJ2-1; the D gene is possibly TRBD2 (5 bases). V was shortened by 4 bases and J by 5 bases, with 13 bases between the two germline ends. The CDR3 runs 14 residues. The germline gives CDR1 SGHDT, CDR2 YYEEEE. The DNA of the CDR3 is TGTGCCAGCAGCCTACTAGTGGGGAACAATGAGCAGTTCTTC. The encoded protein is CASSLLVGNNEQFF.

V and J are TRBV15 and TRBJ1-2; D unresolved. Between the trimmed V and J ends, which lost 0 bases and 0 bases, there was a span of 11 bases. CDR1 is LNHNV and CDR2 is YYDKDF in the germline V gene (reference sequence). The CDR3 is made up of 16 amino acids. CDR3 residues: CATSREDDLANYGYTF. CDR3 bases: TGTGCCACCAGCAGAGAGGATGACCTAGCTAACTATGGCTACACCTTC.

Written as DNA, the CDR3 is TGTGCCAGCAGTGGAGAGGGGGAGTCAACTAATGAAAAACTGTTTTTT. It encodes CASSGEGESTNEKLFF. This chain connects TRBV2 to TRBJ1-4, with D possibly matching TRBD1 (6 bases). The germline gives CDR1 SNHLY, CDR2 FYNNEI. The V end lost 4 bases, the J end lost 0 bases, and 12 bases lay between the germline ends. The CDR3 length is 16 residues.

The chain has TRBV5-4 and TRBJ1-1; D gene uncertain. Deletions cut 1 base from V and 4 bases from J, with 11 bases between. This CDR3 spans 14 amino acids. The germline CDR1 and CDR2 sequences are SGHNT and YYREEE (reference sequence). The CDR3 nucleotides read TGTGCCAGCAGCTTGATTGACTTAACCACTGAAGCTTTCTTT. Amino acid sequence: CASSLIDLTTEAFF. Variable domain in full (rest from reference TRBV5-4 and TRBJ1-1): ETGVTQSPTHLIKTRGQQVTLRCSSQSGHNTVSWYQQALGQGPQFIFQYYREEENGRGNFPPRFSGLQFPNYSSELNVNALELDDSALYLCASSLIDLTTEAFFGQGTRLTVV.

The rearrangement joins TRBV27 to TRBJ1-2; a weak D match, TRBD1 (5 bases). Germline V gives CDR1 MNHEY, CDR2 SMNVEV (reference sequence). The V end lost 4 bases, the J end lost 8 bases, and 17 bases lay between the germline ends. This CDR3 has 14 amino acids. The CDR3 bases are TGTGCCAGCAGTTCGGGGGGGGGAAGAGGAGGCTACACCTTC. It is translated as CASSSGGGRGGYTF.

The chain joins TRBV28 to TRBJ1-6; no reliable D call. This CDR3 comprises 12 residues. In germline, CDR1 is MDHEN, CDR2 SYDVKM. Trimming took off 8 bases at V and 9 bases at J, with 11 bases between the two ends. The CDR3 spells CASANTGSPLHF. The CDR3 DNA reads TGTGCCAGCGCAAACACGGGTTCACCCCTCCACTTT. The full variable domain, in which reference TRBV28 and TRBJ1-6 provide the parts outside the CDR3, is DVKVTQSSRYLVKRTGEKVFLECVQDMDHENMFWYRQDPGLGLRLIYFSYDVKMKEKGDIPEGYSVSREKKERFSLILESASTNQTSMYLCASANTGSPLHFGNGTRLTVT.

The chain has TRBV25-1 and TRBJ2-7; D is ambiguous. This CDR3 has 12 residues. Trimming removed 5 bases at V and 12 bases at J, with 17 bases between. Germline values: CDR1 MGHDK, CDR2 SYGVNS. Here the CDR3 DNA reads TGTGCCAGCAGTAGCTATACCCTAAACTTGTACTTC. Translating it yields CASSSYTLNLYF.

This chain joins TRBV6-4 and TRBJ1-2, with TRBD1 matching 9 bases. V gave up 6 bases and J gave up 8 bases; unmatched junction bases: 7. The CDR3 is 13 amino acids. Looked up from germline, CDR1 is MRHNA and CDR2 is SNTAGT. The CDR3 reads CASSEDRGYGYTF. The CDR3 DNA follows: TGTGCCAGCAGCGAAGACAGGGGGTACGGCTACACCTTC.

V usage is TRBV9 and J usage is TRBJ1-2; perhaps TRBD1 as D (5 bases). The CDR3 runs to 15 residues. The V end lost 1 base, the J end lost 4 bases, and 14 bases lay between the germline ends. Germline CDR1 SGDLS, CDR2 YYNGEE. CDR3 nucleotide sequence: TGTGCCAGCAGCGTAATGACAGCCGCCCTCTATGGCTACACCTTC. The encoded protein is CASSVMTAALYGYTF.

This clone occurred once. The chain couples TRBV28 to TRBJ2-7; weak D call: TRBD1 (5 bases). V gave up 4 bases and J gave up 3 bases, with 19 bases separating them. This CDR3 comprises 16 residues. Germline V gene data show CDR1 as MDHEN and CDR2 as SYDVKM. The CDR3 region has the DNA TGTGCCAGCAGTTCCCTCCCGGACATTAAGAGCTACGAGCAGTACTTC. Protein sequence: CASSSLPDIKSYEQYF.